The next 28 T cell receptor beta chains were all read from a single sample in a study of T cells expressing NK-cell markers. Using the 5' RACE reads, TCRdb records one entry per CDR3 protein without DNA. This sample lists hundreds of thousands of distinct CDR3 sequences; its ten largest clones have roughly 3.4%. Sequences were obtained from blood T cells: a sorted CD56 or NKG2C T cell subset, CD4+ or CD8+ T cells, or bulk PBMC T cells (not recorded which). These receptors all stem from a man aged 18 to 29 in good health.

The CDR3 spells CSVGFRLAAGNEQFF. The rearrangement joins TRBV29-1 to TRBJ2-1; the TRBD2 assignment by TCRdb is unverifiable without DNA. Germline CDR1 and CDR2: SQVTM and ANQGSEA. The CDR3 is 15 residues long.

The CDR3 loop is CSVETGQAPQETQYF. This rearrangement joins TRBV29-1 to TRBJ2-5; TCRdb's D call of TRBD1 is untestable without DNA. The germline CDR1 and CDR2 sequences are SQVTM and ANQGSEA. CDR3 length equals 15 residues.

V and J are TRBV20-1 and TRBJ2-6; TCRdb indicates TRBD1, and absent DNA this call remains unverified. CDR1 and CDR2 from the germline V gene are DFQATT and SNEGSKA (reference sequence). This CDR3 has 16 amino acids. CDR3 in amino acids: CSAPGFKSSGANVLTF.

The genes are TRBV29-1 and TRBJ1-1; the TCRdb call, TRBD1, lacks DNA for checking. This CDR3 region has 14 residues. Germline values: CDR1 SQVTM, CDR2 ANQGSEA. CDR3 residues: CSVDFVQGDTEAFF.

V is TRBV20-1 and J is TRBJ2-2; TCRdb outputs TRBD1, but without DNA this stays unchecked. CDR3 size: 14 residues. Germline CDR1 reads DFQATT; CDR2 reads SNEGSKA (reference sequence). Here the CDR3 reads CSATGTGNTGELFF.

The J gene is TRBJ2-1, the V gene TRBV30; the TCRdb call, TRBD2, lacks DNA for checking. Germline loops: CDR1 GTSNPN, CDR2 SVGIG (reference sequence). This CDR3 is built from 14 residues. CDR3 protein: CAGKTSGAYNEQFF.

The chain employs TRBV9 and TRBJ2-1; TCRdb calls TRBD2, which cannot be checked without DNA. The CDR3 consists of 16 residues. CDR1 and CDR2 (germline): SGDLS, YYNGEE. This CDR3 is CASSVTTSRTYNEQFF.

The V gene is TRBV11-2, the J gene TRBJ1-3. CDR3 length: 14 amino acids. The germline CDR1 and CDR2 sequences are SGHAT and FQNNGV. CDR3 region: CASSLDGFVDTIYF.

V usage is TRBV15 and J usage is TRBJ2-1; TCRdb gives TRBD1 as the D gene, but with no DNA this cannot be confirmed. CDR1 is LNHNV, CDR2 YYDKDF, per germline (reference sequence). The length of the CDR3 is 12 residues. The CDR3 here is CATGTNYNEQFF.

The chain carries TRBV5-1 and TRBJ1-1; the TCRdb call, TRBD1, lacks DNA for checking. The CDR3 loop spans 16 amino acids. Per germline, CDR1 SGHRS and CDR2 YFSETQ. The CDR3 protein is CASSTGQGATIAEAFF. The full variable domain, with the rest looked up from reference TRBV5-1 and TRBJ1-1, is KAGVTQTPRYLIKTRGQQVTLSCSPISGHRSVSWYQQTPGQGLQFLFEYFSETQRNKGNFPGRFSGRQFSNSRSEMNVSTLELGDSALYLCASSTGQGATIAEAFFGQGTRLTVV.

The chain links TRBV20-1 to TRBJ2-5; the D call from TCRdb, TRBD2, cannot be confirmed without DNA. CDR3 length: 17 amino acids. Germline V lookup: CDR1 DFQATT, CDR2 SNEGSKA (reference sequence). CDR3 protein: CSARRPGRAEYQETQYF.

The genes are TRBV9 and TRBJ2-4; TCRdb selects TRBD2, and the lack of DNA leaves this call unchecked. The germline CDR1 and CDR2 sequences are SGDLS and YYNGEE. This CDR3 is 14 amino acids long. CDR3 amino acids: CASSANERDISQYF.

CDR3 region: CASSLDGGWVFGANVLTF. The chain employs TRBV12-3 or TRBV12-4 and TRBJ2-6; TCRdb indicates TRBD1, and absent DNA this call remains unverified. CDR3 length equals 18 residues.

The genes are TRBV20-1 and TRBJ2-7; absent DNA, TCRdb's TRBD2 call cannot be checked. From germline, CDR1 is DFQATT and CDR2 SNEGSKA (reference sequence). The CDR3 runs 13 residues. The CDR3 sequence is CSAPWTSGNEQYF.

The V call is TRBV11-2, the J call TRBJ2-5; TCRdb reports TRBD1, a call that lacks DNA to check it against. In germline, CDR1 is SGHAT, CDR2 FQNNGV. The CDR3 covers 16 residues. The CDR3 loop is CASSQTREDVKETQYF.

The chain employs TRBV5-1 and TRBJ2-1; TCRdb designates TRBD2, a call that cannot be tested without DNA. The CDR3 runs to 15 residues. The germline gives CDR1 SGHRS, CDR2 YFSETQ. This CDR3 reads CASSREGHYYNEQFF.

This chain joins TRBV11-3 and TRBJ2-3; TCRdb designates TRBD2, a call that cannot be tested without DNA. This CDR3 has 17 residues. Germline V gene data show CDR1 as SGHNT and CDR2 as YENEEA. The CDR3 sequence is CASSSWEEGTSTDTQYF.

The chain combines TRBV6-2 or TRBV6-3 with TRBJ2-7; the TCRdb call, TRBD1, lacks DNA for checking. This CDR3 is 14 amino acids long. CDR1 MNHEY and CDR2 SVGEGT come from the germline V gene. The CDR3 region is CASNGAGWIDEQYF.

The chain is built from TRBV23-1 and TRBJ2-1; TCRdb indicates TRBD1, and absent DNA this call remains unverified. TRBV23-1 is filed as an ORF, its function uncertain. The CDR3 consists of 14 residues. The CDR3 is CANKGQGTDNEQFF.

This chain uses TRBV7-8 with TRBJ2-1. This CDR3 comprises 13 residues. Germline V lookup: CDR1 SGHVS, CDR2 FQNEAQ. CDR3: CASKSGSYNEQFF.

The CDR3 loop is CASSFTTLNEAFF. The chain recombines TRBV7-9 with TRBJ1-1. The CDR3 spans 13 residues. Germline values: CDR1 SEHNR, CDR2 FQNEAQ (reference sequence).

The chain is built from TRBV11-2 and TRBJ2-2; the D call of TRBD1 rests on TCRdb alone, since no DNA is present to check it. CDR1 and CDR2 from the germline V gene are SGHAT and FQNNGV. This CDR3 comprises 15 residues. The CDR3 protein is CASRKTGTDTGELFF. Drawing the rest from reference TRBV11-2 and TRBJ2-2, the complete variable domain is EAGVAQSPRYKIIEKRQSVAFWCNPISGHATLYWYQQILGQGPKLLIQFQNNGVVDDSQLPKDRFSAERLKGVDSTLKIQPAKLEDSAVYLCASRKTGTDTGELFFGEGSRLTVL.

The chain employs TRBV9 and TRBJ2-2; with no DNA, the TCRdb D assignment of TRBD1 cannot be verified. The CDR3 length is 17 residues. Germline loops: CDR1 SGDLS, CDR2 YYNGEE. The CDR3 sequence: CASSVGRAMPNTGELFF.

The chain carries TRBV20-1 and TRBJ2-5; TCRdb's D call of TRBD2 is untestable without DNA. Per the germline V gene, CDR1 is DFQATT and CDR2 is SNEGSKA (reference sequence). This CDR3 has 13 amino acids. The CDR3 loop reads CSAKGTSGETQYF.

The rearrangement joins TRBV25-1 to TRBJ2-5; TCRdb designates TRBD1, a call that cannot be tested without DNA. The CDR3 loop spans 15 amino acids. Germline CDR1 and CDR2: MGHDK and SYGVNS. CDR3 residues: CASSDVGQGKETQYF.

This chain links TRBV5-1 with TRBJ1-3. Germline V gives CDR1 SGHRS, CDR2 YFSETQ. This CDR3 has 14 residues. The CDR3 sequence: CASTEEPTGNTIYF.

The chain combines TRBV24-1 with TRBJ2-1; TCRdb returns TRBD1, unconfirmable since there is no DNA. The CDR3 is 13 residues long. Germline V gene data show CDR1 as KGHDR and CDR2 as SFDVKD. The CDR3: CATSYPGENEQFF.

This chain uses TRBV6-4 with TRBJ2-1; TCRdb gives TRBD1 as the D gene, but with no DNA this cannot be confirmed. The germline V gene has CDR1 MRHNA and CDR2 SNTAGT. This CDR3 spans 13 amino acids. The CDR3 protein is CASSRGVYNEQFF.